The 9 T cell receptor beta chains presented below share a single source sample, sequenced in a study of human T cells and chemical hapten exposure. Time point in this sample: pre-sensitization, week 0. The treatment denotes: therapeutic diphenylcyclopropenone sensitization with weekly scalp DPC. TCRdb reprocessed the RACE reads via MiXCR and lists one record per CDR3 protein. Among more than 150,000 distinct CDR3 sequences listed, under 35% were seen once. The input for sequencing was whole blood, taken in connection with sensitization to the hapten diphenylcyclopropenone (DPC). The receptors shown here come from a woman between 25 and 40 years old with alopecia areata. Some clones in this sample may be carry-over from other donors' samples.

The chain combines TRBV28 with TRBJ1-6; D gene uncertain. CDR1 is MDHEN and CDR2 is SYDVKM in the germline V gene. The V end was cut by 8 bases, the J end by 6 bases, with 11 bases between. The CDR3 is 13 residues long. CDR3 bases: TGTGCCAGCTCCCGGGATCTTAATTCACCCCTCCACTTT. Residues: CASSRDLNSPLHF.

The chain joins TRBV20-1 to TRBJ1-5, with no clear D. There are 14 residues in the CDR3. The V gene's germline CDR1 is DFQATT and CDR2 SNEGSKA (reference sequence). The V gene lost 2 bases and the J gene lost 3 bases, with 11 bases spanning the gap. The chain's CDR3 is CSARLLDINQPQHF. The CDR3 bases are TGCAGTGCTAGACTTCTCGACATCAATCAGCCCCAGCATTTT.

This clonotype was seen at least ten times. The chain has TRBV6-1 and TRBJ2-7; D unclear. This CDR3 region has 13 residues. Germline assignment: CDR1 MNHNS and CDR2 SASEGT. V was cut by 4 bases and J by 7 bases, with 14 bases left in between. The CDR3: CASSVNFQVEQYF. The CDR3 bases are TGTGCCAGCAGTGTTAACTTCCAGGTGGAGCAGTACTTC.

This clonotype was counted only a few times. The chain has TRBV20-1 and TRBJ1-1; D is perhaps TRBD1 (6 bases). The CDR3 is 11 amino acids. V gave up 5 bases and J gave up 6 bases, with 10 bases separating them. The V gene's germline CDR1 is DFQATT and CDR2 SNEGSKA (reference sequence). CDR3 bases: TGCAGTGCTCGAGCAGGGGCTGAAGCTTTCTTT. Its translation: CSARAGAEAFF.

This clonotype was observed a handful of times. The rearrangement links TRBV7-2 to TRBJ2-7; D remains ambiguous. V lost 1 base and J 4 bases, leaving 8 bases between the germline ends. CDR3 length equals 13 residues. Germline V gene lookup returns CDR1 SGHTA and CDR2 FQGNSA. DNA for the CDR3: TGTGCCAGCAGCTTAGGGACGGAATACGAGCAGTACTTC. It codes for CASSLGTEYEQYF.

J is TRBJ2-2 and V is TRBV6-4; D could derive from TRBD1 or TRBD2 (5 bases each). This CDR3 spans 16 amino acids. Germline V gives CDR1 MRHNA, CDR2 SNTAGT. Trimming took 8 bases from V and 0 from J, leaving 16 bases between them. The CDR3 reads CASSFEGTPNTGELFF. Here the CDR3 DNA reads TGTGCCAGCTCTTTCGAGGGGACCCCGAACACCGGGGAGCTGTTTTTT.

This clonotype has just a few counts. The V gene is TRBV28, the J gene TRBJ1-5; TRBD1 aligns across 7 bases. The length of the CDR3 is 19 residues. Germline V gene lookup returns CDR1 MDHEN and CDR2 SYDVKM. The junction had 17 bases not matched to a gene; V was cut back by 6 bases and J by 0 bases. The CDR3 is CASSTPTARGTASNQPQHF. CDR3 sequence (DNA): TGTGCCAGCAGCACACCTACGGCCCGGGGGACAGCTAGCAATCAGCCCCAGCATTTT.

Only a few counts were recorded for this clonotype. The rearrangement links TRBV28 to TRBJ2-5, with D unresolved. Germline CDR1 MDHEN, CDR2 SYDVKM. The CDR3 runs to 12 residues. Trimming pared 4 bases from V and 7 bases from J, leaving 10 bases between. The CDR3 DNA reads TGTGCCAGCAGTTCCCCGCACGGGACCCAGTACTTC. This sequence encodes CASSSPHGTQYF.

In this sample, this clonotype turned up a few times. J is TRBJ2-2 and V is TRBV5-1; D remains unclear. The germline V gene encodes CDR1 SGHRS and CDR2 YFSETQ. Trimming cost V 0 bases and J 0 bases, with 6 bases left between them. This CDR3 has 15 amino acids. The CDR3 DNA follows: TGCGCCAGCAGCTTGGCGGCTGCGAACACCGGGGAGCTGTTTTTT. Its protein is CASSLAAANTGELFF.